A single sample gave rise to the 27 T cell receptor beta chains below, sequenced in a study of tumor-infiltrating lymphocytes in primary liver carcinoma. Extraction of RNA together with DNA used roughly 19-31 mg of unsorted bulk tissue. Total RNA (roughly 0.45 ug) served as template for TCR beta cDNA synthesis primed by a constant-region primer. Generation of the TCR beta libraries relied on three nested multiplex PCR rounds using slightly modified ARM-PCR. Use of TRBV1-TRBV30 forward primers with a C-beta reverse primer characterized the first two PCR rounds, which lasted 10 cycles each. MiXCR was run by TCRdb on the multiplex PCR reads, yielding one entry per CDR3 protein. Of under 85,000 distinct CDR3 sequences listed, approximately 77% are singletons. The sequenced sample was liver tumor tissue from sampling region 1. Documented subset: tumor region T1, superior pole. These receptors were obtained from a man in his forties with primary liver carcinoma and hepatitis B virus infection.

Turning to this clonotype: Without the conserved terminal phenylalanine or tryptophan, this CDR3 likely stems from a read error. The CDR3 DNA sequence: TGTGCCAGCAGTTTGGGGGGATTTGGAACAGATACGCAGTATCTT. Its protein is CASSLGGFGTDTQYL. V is TRBV6-6 and J is TRBJ2-3; weak D call: TRBD2 (6 bases). CDR3 size: 15 residues. The V gene's germline CDR1 is MNHNY and CDR2 SVGAGI (reference sequence). V was trimmed by 4 bases and J by 3 bases, leaving 14 bases between them.

This chain links TRBV7-3 with TRBJ2-5, with 7 bases lining up with TRBD2. Germline V gene lookup returns CDR1 SGHTA and CDR2 FQGTGA. V gave up 5 bases and J gave up 5 bases; unmatched junction bases: 11. This CDR3 is built from 15 residues. CDR3 DNA sequence: TGTGCCAGCAGCCCACAGCGGGAATCGTCGGAGACCCAGTACTTC. Protein sequence: CASSPQRESSETQYF.

As concerns this clonotype: One end of the junction is discordant with germline, which a read error may explain. The chain has TRBV6-5 and TRBJ2-7, with 12 bases fitting TRBD2. CDR1 is MNHEY, CDR2 SVGAGI, per germline. The CDR3 spans 18 residues. The CDR3 spells CVSSYSSLAGGPSSEQHF. The CDR3 region has the DNA TGTGTCAGCAGTTACTCGAGTCTAGCGGGAGGGCCATCGAGTGAGCAGCACTTC.

This clonotype was picked up one time. The missing conserved phenylalanine or tryptophan at the end of this CDR3 makes a read error likely. The V gene is TRBV12-3 or TRBV12-4, the J gene TRBJ2-2; 8 bases agree with TRBD2. V shed 5 bases and J 1 base; nucleotides not matched to a gene: 6. This CDR3 contains 16 residues. As DNA, the CDR3 is TGTGCCAGCAGTCCAAAACTAGCGGAGAACACCGGGGAGCTGTTTTAT. Amino acids: CASSPKLAENTGELFY.

The chain recombines TRBV11-2 with TRBJ2-3; 9 nucleotides match TRBD2. This CDR3 is 16 amino acids long. In germline, CDR1 is SGHAT, CDR2 FQNNGV. Trimming at V came to 5 bases and at J to 3 bases, leaving 9 bases not matched to a gene. The CDR3 region has the DNA TGTGCCAGCAGCCTAAAGGGACTAGCATGGACAGATACGCAGTATTTT. It yields the protein CASSLKGLAWTDTQYF. The full variable domain, with the rest looked up from reference TRBV11-2 and TRBJ2-3, is EAGVAQSPRYKIIEKRQSVAFWCNPISGHATLYWYQQILGQGPKLLIQFQNNGVVDDSQLPKDRFSAERLKGVDSTLKIQPAKLEDSAVYLCASSLKGLAWTDTQYFGPGTRLTVL.

This clonotype was seen once. Compared with germline, one end of the junction differs, possibly owing to a read error. The CDR3 bases are TGTGCCGGCAGCCTCCGGGACAGAACATACGAGCAGTACTTC. This encodes CAGSLRDRTYEQYF. The chain combines TRBV12-3 or TRBV12-4 with TRBJ2-7; 7 bases line up with TRBD1. This CDR3 has 14 residues.

A remark on this clonotype: An end of the junction differs from the germline gene, which may be a read error. Here the CDR3 DNA reads TGTGCCGGCAGTCAGGGACTAGCGGGTTCCCGTTTCTACGAGCAGTACTTC. Its protein product is CAGSQGLAGSRFYEQYF. V gene TRBV11-2 combines with J gene TRBJ2-7; 12 bases match TRBD2. The CDR3 is 17 amino acids. CDR1 is SGHAT, CDR2 FQNNGV, per germline.

This clonotype was seen repeatedly, ten times or more. V gene TRBV28 combines with J gene TRBJ2-7, with 7 bases that match TRBD2. CDR3 size: 13 residues. The germline CDR1 and CDR2 sequences are MDHEN and SYDVKM. Trimming at V came to 5 bases and at J to 12 bases, leaving 13 bases not matched to a gene. In DNA form, the CDR3 reads TGTGCCAGCAGTAAAACCCCTAGGACTAGAGGGTACTTC. Its protein product is CASSKTPRTRGYF.

On this clonotype itself: A junction end diverges from the germline sequence, so it may reflect a read error. V gene TRBV29-1 combines with J gene TRBJ1-1, with a weak D call TRBD1 (5 bases). This CDR3 is 13 amino acids long. Germline V gene data show CDR1 as SQVTM and CDR2 as ANQGSEA. The CDR3 reads CNVQQALNTEAFF. The CDR3 DNA sequence: TGCAACGTTCAACAGGCCCTGAACACTGAAGCTTTCTTT.

A remark on this clonotype: The junction departs from the called germline gene at one end, perhaps through a read error. The gene calls are TRBV12-3 or TRBV12-4 and TRBJ2-1; TRBD1 matches at 9 bases. This CDR3 region has 14 residues. CDR3 in amino acids: CASSGTGIRNDQFF. CDR3 bases: TGTGCCAGCAGTGGGACAGGGATAAGAAATGATCAGTTCTTC.

In this sample, this clonotype turned up many times. V usage is TRBV10-3 and J usage is TRBJ2-2; D is possibly TRBD2 (5 bases). Germline V gene data show CDR1 as ENHRY and CDR2 as SYGVKD. V shed 6 bases and J shed 7 bases, with 15 bases lying between them. The CDR3 length is 14 residues. Written as DNA, the CDR3 is TGTGCCATCAGAACTAGAGAAATGAGCGGGGAGCTGTTTTTT. It is translated as CAIRTREMSGELFF.

The chain combines TRBV12-3 or TRBV12-4 with TRBJ2-1, with no clear D. This CDR3 contains 14 residues. V lost 5 bases to trimming and J lost 6 bases, with 14 bases between them. The CDR3 protein is CASSGTEISNEQFF. The CDR3 region has the DNA TGTGCCAGCAGTGGTACAGAGATAAGCAATGAGCAGTTCTTC.

Concerning this clonotype itself: Without the conserved terminal phenylalanine or tryptophan, this CDR3 likely stems from a read error. V is TRBV6-5 and J is TRBJ2-7; 9 bases align to TRBD1. The junction had 6 bases not matched to a gene; V was cut back by 9 bases and J by 3 bases. Per the germline V gene, CDR1 is MNHEY and CDR2 is SVGAGI. The CDR3 runs to 13 residues. The CDR3 DNA is TGTGCCAGTAACCTGGACAGGGGCTACGAGCAGTACTTA. Its protein is CASNLDRGYEQYL.

The chain joins TRBV6-1 to TRBJ2-1; D might be TRBD2 (5 bases). This CDR3 spans 14 amino acids. Germline lookup yields CDR1 MNHNS and CDR2 SASEGT. The CDR3: CVCSEAGTRNEQFF. CDR3 sequence (DNA): TGTGTCTGCAGTGAAGCCGGAACTAGGAATGAGCAGTTCTTC.

As for this clonotype: The junction departs from germline at one end; a sequencing error may be responsible. The V call is TRBV19, the J call TRBJ2-4; D is possibly TRBD1 (6 bases). Germline-derived CDR1 and CDR2 are LNHDA and SQIVND (reference sequence). The CDR3 is 16 residues long. CDR3 amino acids: CPSSIELGAPEDIQYF. DNA of the CDR3: TGTCCCAGTAGTATAGAATTGGGGGCACCCGAGGACATTCAGTACTTC. The full variable domain, its missing parts supplied by reference TRBV19 and TRBJ2-4, is DGGITQSPKYLFRKEGQNVTLSCEQNLNHDAMYWYRQDPGQGLRLIYYSQIVNDFQKGDIAEGYSVSREKKESFPLTVTSAQKNPTAFYLCPSSIELGAPEDIQYFGAGTRLSVL.

Worth noting for this clonotype: One end of the junction varies from germline; a read error may be responsible. The chain employs TRBV29-1 and TRBJ2-1; 9 nucleotides align to TRBD1. This CDR3 contains 14 residues. From germline, CDR1 is SQVTM and CDR2 ANQGSEA. This CDR3 reads CSGLPGQGVDEKFF. For the CDR3, the DNA is TGCAGCGGATTGCCGGGACAGGGTGTTGATGAGAAGTTCTTC.

As concerns this clonotype: The junction shows a germline mismatch at one end, possibly a read error. V gene TRBV10-3 combines with J gene TRBJ2-7; no clear D gene. CDR3 length: 11 residues. Germline V gives CDR1 ENHRY, CDR2 SYGVKD. This chain's CDR3 is CTITEWSEQYF. CDR3 DNA: TGTACCATCACTGAATGGTCCGAGCAGTACTTC.

This clonotype was counted between two and nine times. This may stem from a read error, because a much larger clone lies one nucleotide away. This chain joins TRBV14 and TRBJ2-7, with D unresolved. V dropped 1 base and J dropped 4 bases, with 2 bases sitting between them. Germline V gene data show CDR1 as SGHDN and CDR2 as FVKESK. The CDR3 loop spans 11 amino acids. This CDR3 reads CASSQVYEQYF. In nucleotides, the CDR3 is TGTGCCAGCAGCCAAGTATACGAGCAGTACTTC.

A word on this clonotype: Compared with germline, one end of the junction differs, possibly owing to a read error. The chain links TRBV12-3 or TRBV12-4 to TRBJ2-7, with D hard to call. CDR3 length: 12 amino acids. CDR3 sequence: CAGSFGPYEQYF. The CDR3 nucleotides read TGTGCCGGCAGTTTCGGACCCTACGAGCAGTACTTC.

The table lists this clonotype with a few counts. V usage is TRBV20-1 and J usage is TRBJ2-7; 14 positions match TRBD2. Germline trimming cut 3 bases from V and 2 bases from J; bases unmatched to any gene: 9. Germline V gene lookup returns CDR1 DFQATT and CDR2 SNEGSKA (reference sequence). This CDR3 is 17 amino acids long. The DNA of the CDR3 is TGCAGTGCTAGGGGGACTAGCGGGAGAGGGTCGGCCTACGAGCAGTACTTC. This translates into CSARGTSGRGSAYEQYF.

About this clonotype: The CDR3 does not close with the conserved phenylalanine or tryptophan, likely indicating a read error. The rearrangement links TRBV11-2 to TRBJ2-1; the D gene is possibly TRBD1 (5 bases). V was shortened by 6 bases and J by 8 bases, with 20 bases between the two germline ends. The length of the CDR3 is 15 residues. CDR1 and CDR2 from the germline V gene are SGHAT and FQNNGV. This chain's CDR3 is CASRLPLTAPDEQFL. CDR3 nucleotides: TGTGCCAGCAGATTACCTTTGACAGCCCCCGATGAGCAGTTCCTC.

Notes on this clonotype: A read error may produce the germline difference seen at one junction end. The CDR3 protein is CARSQAMGTGPQTQHF. The DNA for the CDR3 is TGTGCCAGGAGCCAAGCTATGGGGACAGGCCCTCAGACCCAGCATTTT. The chain combines TRBV4-2 with TRBJ1-5; TRBD1 aligns across 8 bases. Germline-derived CDR1 and CDR2 are LGHNA and YNFKEQ. The CDR3 totals 16 residues.

In the case of this clonotype: The junction shows a germline mismatch at one end, possibly a read error. V and J are TRBV10-3 and TRBJ2-7; 9 bases align to TRBD1. Germline CDR1 ENHRY, CDR2 SYGVKD. This CDR3 has 14 amino acids. The CDR3 protein is CTIGSGTGIYGQYF. The CDR3 nucleotides read TGTACCATCGGTTCCGGGACAGGGATCTACGGGCAGTACTTC.

Notes on this clonotype: The junction differs from germline at one of its ends, possibly a read error. J is TRBJ2-7 and V is TRBV11-1; TRBD2 aligns across 8 bases. Germline CDR1 is SGHAT and CDR2 is FQDESV (reference sequence). This CDR3 region has 12 residues. CDR3 bases: TGTGCTAGCAGCTTAGCGGGGACATTACAGTACTTC. Its protein is CASSLAGTLQYF.

Note on this clonotype: One end of the junction does not line up with germline, which may come from a read error. The J gene is TRBJ2-7, the V gene TRBV6-5; 7 nucleotides match TRBD1. The CDR3 consists of 15 residues. The germline V gene encodes CDR1 MNHEY and CDR2 SVGAGI. Written as DNA, the CDR3 is TGTGCCAGCAGGCCCGCACGGGACAGACACTTCGAGCAGTATTTC. Amino acid sequence: CASRPARDRHFEQYF.

On this clonotype: Being one base from a much bigger clone, this may be a read error. The V call is TRBV7-9, the J call TRBJ2-7; D possibly corresponds to TRBD1 (6 bases). In germline, CDR1 is SEHNR, CDR2 FQNEAQ (reference sequence). Trimming stripped 4 bases from V and 4 bases from J, with 29 bases between. This CDR3 is built from 19 residues. Here the CDR3 reads CASSSPGHPRTSGGYEQYF. The CDR3 DNA sequence: TGTGCCAGCAGCTCCCCGGGACACCCAAGGACCAGCGGAGGTTACGAGCAGTACTTC.

As regards this clonotype: Sequence at one end of the junction differs from germline and may be a read error. J is TRBJ2-1 and V is TRBV11-2; the match to TRBD2 covers 15 bases. CDR3 size: 18 residues. CDR1 is SGHAT, CDR2 FQNNGV, per germline. The CDR3 sequence is CVSSLGWGLAGGYNEHFF. CDR3 sequence (DNA): TGTGTCAGCAGCTTGGGATGGGGACTAGCGGGAGGCTACAATGAGCACTTCTTC.